This T cell receptor beta chain originates from a study of blood T cells in healthy people across ages. The second PCR ran 7 to 11 cycles with a sample-barcoded 5' primer and J-beta primers. With 12 random nucleotides, a template-switch adaptor tagged each individual cDNA molecule. From each sample, at least 3 million paired-end reads containing CDR3 were obtained. A single record per CDR3 protein comes from TCRdb applying MiXCR to the 5' RACE reads. The table records 700,000 to 850,000 distinct CDR3 sequences, about 55% of them present only once. The sample providers were healthy Caucasian people from Russia, aged roughly 6 to 100. Germline V gene lookup returns CDR1 SGHTA and CDR2 FQGNSA. The CDR3 has 14 amino acids. The junction had 3 bases not matched to a gene; V was cut back by 6 bases and J by 4 bases.

The source of this sequence is a man older than 75 in good health. Specimen: blood. V gene TRBV7-2 combines with J gene TRBJ2-5; 12 bases line up with TRBD2. The CDR3 here is CASRRGLAGETQYF. The CDR3 nucleotides are TGTGCCAGCAGGAGGGGACTAGCGGGAGAGACCCAGTACTTC.